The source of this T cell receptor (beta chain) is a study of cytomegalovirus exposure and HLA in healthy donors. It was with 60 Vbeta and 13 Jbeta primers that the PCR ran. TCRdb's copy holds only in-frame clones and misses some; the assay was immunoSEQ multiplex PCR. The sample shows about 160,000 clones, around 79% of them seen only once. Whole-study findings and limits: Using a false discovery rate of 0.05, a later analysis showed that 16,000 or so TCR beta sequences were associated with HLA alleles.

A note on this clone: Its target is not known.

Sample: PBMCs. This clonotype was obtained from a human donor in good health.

The DNA for the CDR3 is TGTGCCAGCAGCTTAAGACGTGGCAGCGGGGCAGATACGCAGTATTTT. Protein sequence: CASSLRRGSGADTQYF. V gene TRBV7-2 combines with J gene TRBJ2-3; 7 bases line up with TRBD2. Looked up from germline, CDR1 is SGHTA and CDR2 is FQGNSA. V was pared by 2 bases and J by 4 bases, with 9 bases of the junction left unmatched. CDR3 length: 16 amino acids.